Listed below are T cell receptor beta chains from one sample, sequenced in a study of T cell responses to AZD1222 COVID-19 vaccine. The data were produced by immunoSEQ multiplex PCR, yet TCRdb's version contains in-frame clones alone and is incomplete. The data contain about 170,000 clones, more than 90% of them singletons. Sequenced material: peripheral blood, taken on day 0 of AZD1222 vaccination. The receptors come from an adult in good health. The CDR3 runs from the conserved cysteine through the conserved F or W. A D gene is named only where the DNA matches it firmly. Clone size is given for some rows only: seen once, a few or many times, or a class if the clone is expanded.

>TRBJ1-2|NA|TRBV6-5|14|NA
TGTGCCAGCAGTCTCTCTTTGGGGGGGGACGGCTACACCTTC
CASSLSLGGDGYTF
>TRBJ1-2|NA|TRBV6-5|14|NA
TGTGCCAGCAGTCTGGCAGGTGGGACGGCGGGCTACACCTTC
CASSLAGGTAGYTF
>TRBJ1-2|NA|TRBV5-1|13|NA
TGCGCCAGCAGCCTCGACCAAGTTTATGGCTACACCTTC
CASSLDQVYGYTF
>TRBJ2-3|NA|TRBV10-3|13|TRBD2
TGTGCCATCAGCGGCGGGAGGATAGATACGCAGTATTTT
CAISGGRIDTQYF
>TRBJ1-1|NA|TRBV6-5|13|NA
TGTGCCAGCACCCTAGGGGTGAACACTGAAGCTTTCTTT
CASTLGVNTEAFF
>TRBJ2-4|NA|TRBV6-1|15|TRBD1
TGTGCCAGCAGTGAACGTTGGACAGGGAGAAACATTCAGTACTTC
CASSERWTGRNIQYF
>TRBJ1-1|NA|TRBV7-2|13|TRBD1
TGTGCCAGCAGATGGACAGGAGACACTGAAGCTTTCTTT
CASRWTGDTEAFF
>TRBJ1-4|NA|TRBV30|15|TRBD1
TGTGCCTGGGGGACAGTAGGGGGGAATAATGAAAAACTGTTTTTT
CAWGTVGGNNEKLFF
>TRBJ2-1|NA|TRBV7-9|13|NA
TGTGCCAGCAGCCCAATGGGTGGCGATGAGCAGTTCTTC
CASSPMGGDEQFF
>TRBJ1-4|once|TRBV18|13|NA
TGTGCCAGCTCACCATTGGGGAGTGAAAAACTGTTTTTT
CASSPLGSEKLFF
>TRBJ2-1|NA|TRBV6-6|13|NA
TGTGCCAGCACCAAAACGGGGGATAATGAGCAGTTCTTC
CASTKTGDNEQFF
>TRBJ2-7|NA|TRBV18|12|NA
TGTGCCAGCTCACGGGAAGTTTACGAGCAGTACTTC
CASSREVYEQYF
>TRBJ1-1|NA|TRBV6-5|14|NA
TGTGCCAGCAGTTACTCGATAGGGGACACTGAAGCTTTCTTT
CASSYSIGDTEAFF
>TRBJ2-7|NA|TRBV6-5|14|TRBD2
TGTGCCAGCATAGCCCCAGCGGGAGCCTACGAGCAGTACTTC
CASIAPAGAYEQYF
>TRBJ1-5|NA|TRBV6-1|14|NA
TGTGCCAGCAGTGAAGGGGGGTGGGCCCAGCCCCAGCATTTT
CASSEGGWAQPQHF
>TRBJ2-1|few|TRBV7-9|12|NA
TGTGCCAGCAGCCCCGTGGGCGTCGAGCAGTTCTTC
CASSPVGVEQFF
>TRBJ1-5|NA|TRBV2|14|TRBD1
TGTGCCAGCAATTCTCAGGGGGCGAGTCAGCCCCAGCATTTT
CASNSQGASQPQHF
>TRBJ2-7|NA|TRBV5-6|16|NA
TGTGCCAGCAGCTTGAGTGCAAGGGGCACGCCCTACGAGCAGTACTTC
CASSLSARGTPYEQYF
>TRBJ2-5|NA|TRBV10-3|17|TRBD2
TGTGCCATTGGGACTAGCGGGAGATCCGGGCTACAAGAGACCCAGTACTTC
CAIGTSGRSGLQETQYF
>TRBJ2-2|NA|TRBV19|13|NA
TGTGCCAGTAGTAGTCAGGTCACCGGGGAGCTGTTTTTT
CASSSQVTGELFF
>TRBJ2-7|NA|TRBV7-9|14|TRBD2
TGTGCCAGCAGCTTAGGAGCGGGGTCCTACGAGCAGTACTTC
CASSLGAGSYEQYF
>TRBJ1-2|NA|TRBV27|13|NA
TGTGCCAGCAGTTTCAGTTATAATCATGGCTACACCTTC
CASSFSYNHGYTF
>TRBJ2-2|NA|TRBV30|13|NA
TGTGCCTGGAGTATGCTAAAAACCGGGGAGCTGTTTTTT
CAWSMLKTGELFF
>TRBJ2-7|NA|TRBV7-9|15|NA
TGTGCCAGCAGCTTAGGGCCGGGGGTAGCTTACGAGCAGTACTTC
CASSLGPGVAYEQYF
>TRBJ1-2|NA|TRBV19|13|TRBD1
TGTGCCAGTAGTTCCCGACAGGGCTATGGCTACACCTTC
CASSSRQGYGYTF
>TRBJ1-1|NA|TRBV12-5|14|TRBD1
TGTGCTAGTGGCAAGGGACAGGTCGGGGCTGAAGCTTTCTTT
CASGKGQVGAEAFF
>TRBJ2-7|NA|TRBV6-6|14|NA
TGTGCCAGCAGTTACGGAGGGGGAGGCTACGAGCAGTACTTC
CASSYGGGGYEQYF
>TRBJ1-1|NA|TRBV24-1|15|NA
TGTGCCACCGGAACCCACGACAAGGTCCACACTGAAGCTTTCTTT
CATGTHDKVHTEAFF
>TRBJ1-3|once|TRBV18|15|NA
TGTGCCAGCTCACCAGCGCTAACGGGTGGAAACACCATATATTTT
CASSPALTGGNTIYF
>TRBJ1-2|NA|TRBV7-9|14|NA
TGTGCCAGCAGCTTAGCCCCGGTAGCGTATGGCTACACCTTC
CASSLAPVAYGYTF
>TRBJ1-4|once|TRBV5-4|14|NA
TGTGCCAGCAGCGATTCGACAGGTCGAGGAAAACTGTTTTTT
CASSDSTGRGKLFF
>TRBJ1-1|NA|TRBV19|14|NA
TGTGCCAGTAGGTCCCGCGGGGTTAACACTGAAGCTTTCTTT
CASRSRGVNTEAFF
>TRBJ1-2|NA|TRBV18|14|NA
TGTGCCAGCTCACCACCGTTACAGGGAAGGGGCTACACCTTC
CASSPPLQGRGYTF
>TRBJ1-5|NA|TRBV5-1|15|TRBD1
TGCGCCAGCAGGTTGGACAGGGGTAAAGCTCAGCCCCAGCATTTT
CASRLDRGKAQPQHF
>TRBJ1-6|NA|TRBV7-2|15|TRBD1
TGTGCCAGCAGCTTGGAGGGACAGGGTAATTCACCCCTCCACTTT
CASSLEGQGNSPLHF
>TRBJ1-5|once|TRBV3-1/TRBV3-2|16|NA
TGTGCCAGCAGCCAGGCAACTGTAGCAGGCAATCAGCCCCAGCATTTT
CASSQATVAGNQPQHF
>TRBJ2-7|NA|TRBV12-3/TRBV12-4|13|TRBD1
TGTGCCAGCACAGGGACAGGGGGCGCCGAGCAGTACTTC
CASTGTGGAEQYF
>TRBJ1-1|NA|TRBV30|13|NA
TGTGCCTGGAGTACTACAGGATCCACTGAAGCTTTCTTT
CAWSTTGSTEAFF
>TRBJ2-1|NA|TRBV14|14|TRBD1
TGTGCCAGCAGCGGGGGACAGACTTACAATGAGCAGTTCTTC
CASSGGQTYNEQFF
>TRBJ1-5|NA|TRBV7-9|15|TRBD1
TGTGCCAGCACCGGACAGGGGGATAGCAATCAGCCCCAGCATTTT
CASTGQGDSNQPQHF
>TRBJ2-4|once|TRBV18|17|TRBD1
TGTGCCAGCTCACCCGACGTCAGACAGGGAGCCAAAAACATTCAGTACTTC
CASSPDVRQGAKNIQYF
>TRBJ1-4|few|TRBV14|16|TRBD1
TGTGCCAGCAGCCAACGGGCGGACAGGCATAATGAAAAACTGTTTTTT
CASSQRADRHNEKLFF
>TRBJ1-2|NA|TRBV6-5|13|NA
TGTGCCAGCATGGACGGGAAGGCGAATGGCTACACCTTC
CASMDGKANGYTF
>TRBJ1-2|NA|TRBV6-1|19|NA
TGTGCCAGCAGTGAAGGCGGGACACCGAAGGTGGGTTGGGACTATGGCTACACCTTC
CASSEGGTPKVGWDYGYTF